These 24 T cell receptor beta chains originate from one sample sequenced in a study of OX40 agonist ivuxolimab in advanced cancers. Here immunoSEQ multiplex PCR was the method, and the copy in TCRdb shows in-frame clones only, minus some. The table includes tens of thousands of clones, 92% detected once. This sample comprised CD4+ or CD8+ T cells sorted from blood, obtained in a trial of the OX40 agonist ivuxolimab. The receptors derive from an adult with an advanced solid tumor such as melanoma, head and neck, liver or kidney cancer.

This chain joins TRBV10-3 and TRBJ2-5; D unresolved. V was clipped by 6 bases and J by 5 bases, with 16 bases between them. There are 14 residues in the CDR3. CDR1 ENHRY and CDR2 SYGVKD come from the germline V gene. The CDR3 loop is CAIRILLQWETQYF. The CDR3 DNA reads as TGTGCCATCAGGATATTGTTGCAGTGGGAGACCCAGTACTTC.

On this clone itself: The sample has other DNA sequences that encode this CDR3 too. J is TRBJ2-5 and V is TRBV5-1; no reliable D call. The V gene's germline CDR1 is SGHRS and CDR2 YFSETQ. Trimming left V 3 bases short and J 1 base short, with 10 bases between. This CDR3 has 14 amino acids. CDR3 DNA: TGCGCCAGCAGCTCTGCCGGGTTCCAAGAGACCCAGTACTTC. Amino acids: CASSSAGFQETQYF.

The rearrangement uses TRBV7-6 and TRBJ1-1; D gene unclear. V lost 6 bases and J lost 3, with 8 bases in between. The CDR3 covers 12 residues. Germline lookup yields CDR1 SGHVS and CDR2 FNYEAQ. CDR3 sequence: CASSPEYTEAFF. The CDR3 DNA follows: TGTGCCAGCAGTCCAGAGTACACTGAAGCTTTCTTT.

This chain links TRBV7-9 with TRBJ1-1; 7 positions match TRBD1. V lost 5 bases to trimming and J lost 0 bases; unmatched junction nucleotides: 3. CDR1 and CDR2 from the germline V gene are SEHNR and FQNEAQ (reference sequence). This CDR3 is 14 amino acids long. The CDR3 is CASSPGTVNTEAFF. CDR3 nucleotide sequence: TGTGCCAGCAGCCCAGGGACAGTGAACACTGAAGCTTTCTTT.

V usage is TRBV4-1 and J usage is TRBJ1-4; maybe TRBD1 (5 bases). Germline CDR1 MGHRA, CDR2 YSYEKL. Trimming removed 0 bases from V and 8 bases from J, with 16 bases in between. The CDR3 is 16 amino acids. CDR3 nucleotide sequence: TGCGCCAGCAGCCAAGACGGGAGCAGGGAATACGAAAAACTGTTTTTT. Translation: CASSQDGSREYEKLFF.

The gene calls are TRBV2 and TRBJ2-4; D is possibly TRBD2 (5 bases). The CDR3 sequence is 16 residues long. Trimming pared 3 bases from V and 8 bases from J, leaving 20 bases between. Germline CDR1 SNHLY, CDR2 FYNNEI. This CDR3 is CASSDPTGPGVDIQYF. The CDR3, as DNA: TGTGCCAGCAGTGATCCAACGGGCCCCGGGGTAGACATTCAGTACTTC.

As regards this clone: Its ends do not fully match the called genes, so a read error is possible. The gene calls are TRBV18 and TRBJ1-2; a possible D gene is TRBD1 (5 bases). Germline V gene sequence: CDR1 KGHSH, CDR2 LQKENI. This CDR3 region has 13 residues. The CDR3 region is CASSPGLNDGYTF. In nucleotides, the CDR3 is TGTGCCAGCTCACCGGGACTTAACGATGGCTACACCTTC.

This chain uses TRBV18 with TRBJ2-3; the D gene is possibly TRBD2 (6 bases). This CDR3 comprises 18 residues. V lost 0 bases to trimming and J lost 3 bases, with 19 bases between them. CDR1 and CDR2 (germline): KGHSH, LQKENI. The CDR3 DNA reads TGTGCCAGCTCACCACCCTTACGGGCGGGAAAGAGAACAGATACGCAGTATTTT. Translating it yields CASSPPLRAGKRTDTQYF.

The rearrangement joins TRBV5-6 to TRBJ1-1; D not certain. The CDR3 spans 16 residues. Trimming pared 0 bases from V and 1 base from J, leaving 13 bases between. The germline V gene encodes CDR1 SGHDT and CDR2 YYEEEE. CDR3 in DNA: TGTGCCAGCAGCTTGGTGGGCGACACCTGGAACACTGAAGCTTTCTTT. This sequence encodes CASSLVGDTWNTEAFF.

The genes are TRBV4-1 and TRBJ2-5; no definite D call. Trimming removed 2 bases from V and 2 bases from J, with 12 bases in between. Germline V CDR1 and CDR2: MGHRA, YSYEKL. The CDR3 spans 15 residues. The CDR3 sequence: CASSQISGLQETQYF. As DNA, the CDR3 is TGCGCCAGCAGCCAAATTTCAGGCTTACAAGAGACCCAGTACTTC.

The sample holds a few counts of this clone. The J gene is TRBJ1-2, the V gene TRBV7-9; D unresolved. Trimming left V 1 base short and J 6 bases short, with 12 bases between. Germline loops: CDR1 SEHNR, CDR2 FQNEAQ (reference sequence). The CDR3 is 14 residues long. The CDR3 sequence is CASSLVEGEHGYTF. CDR3 nucleotides: TGTGCCAGCAGCTTAGTAGAGGGTGAGCATGGCTACACCTTC.

The rearrangement joins TRBV6-1 to TRBJ2-2; unclear D gene. The CDR3 contains 14 residues. Germline loops: CDR1 MNHNS, CDR2 SASEGT. V was trimmed by 6 bases and J by 1 base, leaving 9 bases between them. The CDR3 spells CASRTDLNTGELFF. CDR3 sequence (DNA): TGTGCCAGCAGAACAGACCTGAACACCGGGGAGCTGTTTTTT.

This chain links TRBV9 with TRBJ2-2, with a weak D call TRBD2 (6 bases). Trimming removed 0 bases from V and 6 bases from J, with 9 bases in between. In germline, CDR1 is SGDLS, CDR2 YYNGEE. The CDR3 runs to 14 residues. Here the CDR3 DNA reads TGTGCCAGCAGCGTAGACACGGGAGCCGGGGAGCTGTTTTTT. The encoded protein is CASSVDTGAGELFF.

This clone was observed once. The genes are TRBV27 and TRBJ2-5; the D is unclear. The CDR3 covers 14 residues. V was clipped by 5 bases and J by 1 base, with 11 bases between them. Germline assignment: CDR1 MNHEY and CDR2 SMNVEV (reference sequence). The CDR3 here is CASSGLRTQETQYF. The CDR3 DNA follows: TGTGCCAGCAGTGGCCTCCGCACCCAAGAGACCCAGTACTTC.

This clone was seen only once. The chain joins TRBV11-1 to TRBJ2-2; D might be TRBD2 (6 bases). V shed 4 bases and J shed 6 bases, with 9 bases lying between them. In germline, CDR1 is SGHAT, CDR2 FQDESV (reference sequence). This CDR3 has 13 residues. The CDR3 reads CASSWGEAGELFF. The CDR3 DNA reads TGTGCCAGCAGCTGGGGGGAGGCCGGGGAGCTGTTTTTT.

J is TRBJ2-7 and V is TRBV10-3, with D maybe TRBD2 (6 bases). This CDR3 spans 12 amino acids. Germline CDR1 is ENHRY and CDR2 is SYGVKD. V was pared by 7 bases and J by 5 bases, with 12 bases between. CDR3 DNA sequence: TGTGCCATCACCGGGAGCCGCGACGAGCAGTACTTC. Its translation is CAITGSRDEQYF.

The V and J genes are TRBV9 and TRBJ1-5; D gene uncertain. Germline CDR1 is SGDLS and CDR2 is YYNGEE. The CDR3 sequence is 13 residues long. Trimming removed 5 bases at V and 2 bases at J, with 8 bases between. The CDR3 DNA reads as TGTGCCAGCAGTGTGAAGGGCAATCAGCCCCAGCATTTT. Protein product: CASSVKGNQPQHF.

The V gene is TRBV7-8, the J gene TRBJ2-7; no clear D gene. Germline CDR1 and CDR2: SGHVS and FQNEAQ. This CDR3 region has 14 residues. V was clipped by 3 bases and J by 0 bases, with 9 bases between them. In DNA, the CDR3 is TGTGCCAGCAGCTTTGCCAGGAACTCCTACGAGCAGTACTTC. It translates to CASSFARNSYEQYF.

V and J are TRBV2 and TRBJ2-1; tentatively, D is TRBD2 (7 bases). Germline V lookup: CDR1 SNHLY, CDR2 FYNNEI. CDR3 length equals 16 residues. Trimming removed 4 bases at V and 10 bases at J, with 23 bases between. The CDR3 nucleotides are TGTGCCAGCAGTGTGATTAGTGGGGGGGGCCTTCAAGAGCAGTTCTTC. Its protein product is CASSVISGGGLQEQFF.

V is TRBV6-6 and J is TRBJ2-3; D is ambiguous. V was shortened by 0 bases and J by 0 bases, with 7 bases between the two germline ends. Germline V lookup: CDR1 MNHNY, CDR2 SVGAGI (reference sequence). This CDR3 is 15 amino acids long. Here the CDR3 reads CASSYSGPSTDTQYF. DNA for the CDR3: TGTGCCAGCAGTTACTCAGGCCCTAGCACAGATACGCAGTATTTT.

This chain connects TRBV18 to TRBJ1-5, with TRBD1 identical over 10 bases. The CDR3 has 16 amino acids. V trimming: 0 bases; J trimming: 3 bases; junction bases outside the gene matches: 2. The V gene's germline CDR1 is KGHSH and CDR2 LQKENI. Here the CDR3 DNA reads TGTGCCAGCTCACCACCCGGGACAGGGGTCAATCAGCCCCAGCATTTT. It yields the protein CASSPPGTGVNQPQHF.

The chain carries TRBV6-6 and TRBJ1-5; D remains unclear. The germline gives CDR1 MNHNY, CDR2 SVGAGI (reference sequence). V shed 5 bases and J shed 7 bases, with 9 bases lying between them. The CDR3 is 12 amino acids. The CDR3 nucleotides are TGTGCCAGCAGTACGGACTCGCAGCCCCAGCATTTT. Amino acid sequence: CASSTDSQPQHF.

The chain combines TRBV4-1 with TRBJ2-3; D ambiguous. The germline V gene encodes CDR1 MGHRA and CDR2 YSYEKL. The CDR3 covers 12 residues. V was shortened by 5 bases and J by 6 bases, with 9 bases between the two germline ends. The DNA for the CDR3 is TGCGCCAGCAGCAGACACCTCGATACGCAGTATTTT. Amino acids: CASSRHLDTQYF.

The gene calls are TRBV23-1 and TRBJ1-2; 7 bases align to TRBD1. TRBV23-1 belongs to the ORF category, with a function that is uncertain. V was clipped by 3 bases and J by 8 bases; unmatched bases: 12. The length of the CDR3 is 15 residues. CDR3 DNA: TGCGCCAGCAGTCATGCGGAGAGACAGGGCCGGGGCTACACCTTC. The encoded protein is CASSHAERQGRGYTF.